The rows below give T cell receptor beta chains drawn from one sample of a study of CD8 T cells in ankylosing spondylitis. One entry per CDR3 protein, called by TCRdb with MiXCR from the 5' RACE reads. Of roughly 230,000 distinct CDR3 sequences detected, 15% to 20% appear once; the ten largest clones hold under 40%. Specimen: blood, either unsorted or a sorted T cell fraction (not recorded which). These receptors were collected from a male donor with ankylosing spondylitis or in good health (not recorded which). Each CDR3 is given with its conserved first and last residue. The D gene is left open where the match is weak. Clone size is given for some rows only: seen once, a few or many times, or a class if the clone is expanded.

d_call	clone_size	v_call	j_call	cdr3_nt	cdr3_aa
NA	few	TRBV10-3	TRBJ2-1	TGTGCCATCAGTGAGTCGGACCTAGAGAATGAGCAGTTCTTC	CAISESDLENEQFF
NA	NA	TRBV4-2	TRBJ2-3	TGTGCCAGCAGCCAAGAAGCCGCGGGCACAGATACGCAGTATTTT	CASSQEAAGTDTQYF
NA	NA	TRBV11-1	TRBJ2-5	TGTGCCAGCAGCTTATCAACTCTAATTAGGGGGATCCAAGAGACCCAGTACTTC	CASSLSTLIRGIQETQYF
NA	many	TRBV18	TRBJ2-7	TGTGCCAGCTCGTCACAGCCCTACGAGCAGTACTTC	CASSSQPYEQYF
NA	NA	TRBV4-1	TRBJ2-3	TGCGCCAGCAGCCAAGCCGAGGGACATCTCCCATATACGCAGTATTTT	CASSQAEGHLPYTQYF
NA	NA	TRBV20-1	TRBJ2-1	TGCAGTGCTAGAGATGGGGATGAGCAGTTCTTC	CSARDGDEQFF
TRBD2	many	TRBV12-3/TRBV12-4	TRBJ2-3	TGTGCCAGCAGCTCCCCGTGGGCTAGCGGGATATCAGATACGCAGTATTTT	CASSSPWASGISDTQYF
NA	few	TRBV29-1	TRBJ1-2	TGCAGCGCTAGGGCGTCGTCCTATGGTGGCTACACCTTC	CSARASSYGGYTF
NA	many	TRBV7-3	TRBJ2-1	TGTGCCAGCAGCCCAGTTGCGCACGGAGGGGGTGAGCAGTTCTTC	CASSPVAHGGGEQFF
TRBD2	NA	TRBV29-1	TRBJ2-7	TGCAGCGTTCAGGCTAGCGGCTCCTACGAGCAGTACTTC	CSVQASGSYEQYF
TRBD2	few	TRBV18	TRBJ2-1	TGTGCCAGCTCACCAATTGCGGGAGGGGACAATGAGCAGTTCTTC	CASSPIAGGDNEQFF
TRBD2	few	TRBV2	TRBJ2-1	TGTGCCAGCATGGGCCTAGCGGGGGGGCCTGAGCAGTTCTTC	CASMGLAGGPEQFF
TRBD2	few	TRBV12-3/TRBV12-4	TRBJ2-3	TGTGCCAGCAGTTTAGTCCCGGGACTAGCAGAAGATACGCAGTATTTT	CASSLVPGLAEDTQYF
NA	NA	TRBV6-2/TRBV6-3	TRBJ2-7	TGTGCCAGCAGTTTCCAGCGGGCGAGCTCCTACGAGCAGTACTTC	CASSFQRASSYEQYF
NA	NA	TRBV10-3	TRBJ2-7	TGTGCCATCAGTGAGATTGGGGCAGATTACTCCTACGGGCAGTACTTC	CAISEIGADYSYGQYF
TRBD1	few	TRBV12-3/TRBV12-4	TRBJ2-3	TGTGCCAGCAGCCAACAGGGGTTGGGCACAGATACGCAGTATTTT	CASSQQGLGTDTQYF
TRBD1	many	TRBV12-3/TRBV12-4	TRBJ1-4	TGTGCCAGCACTCCGGAAAGACAGGGGAGGTCTGAAAAACTGTTTTTT	CASTPERQGRSEKLFF
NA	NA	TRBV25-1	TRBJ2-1	TGTGCCAGCGGAGGGCTGGGCCTCTACAATGAGCAGTTCTTC	CASGGLGLYNEQFF
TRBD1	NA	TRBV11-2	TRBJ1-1	TGTGCCAGCAGCTTGGGGACAGGGGGGCCTCCTGAAGCTTTCTTT	CASSLGTGGPPEAFF
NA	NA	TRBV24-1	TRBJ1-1	TGTGCCACCAGTCGCGGAGAGAACACTGAAGCTTTCTTT	CATSRGENTEAFF
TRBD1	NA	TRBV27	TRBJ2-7	TGTGCCAGCAGTTTAACCGGGACAGGAAACTACGAGCAGTACTTC	CASSLTGTGNYEQYF
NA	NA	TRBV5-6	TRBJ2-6	TGTGCCAGCAGCTTGCTGATGGCACCTATCTCTGGGGCCAACGTCCTGACTTTC	CASSLLMAPISGANVLTF
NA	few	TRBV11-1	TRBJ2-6	TGTGCCAGCAGCTTAGCAGGGACCGGCTCTGGGGCCAACGTCCTGACTTTC	CASSLAGTGSGANVLTF
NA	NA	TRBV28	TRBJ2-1	TGTGCCAGCAGTTTATCTTCGATTTCCTACAATGAGCAGTTCTTC	CASSLSSISYNEQFF
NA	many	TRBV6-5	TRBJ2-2	TGTGCCAGCAGTTTCTCGGACAAGAACACCGGGGAGCTGTTTTTT	CASSFSDKNTGELFF
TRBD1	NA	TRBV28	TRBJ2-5	TGTGCCAGCAGTTTCGCCGGGACAGGGTATCGAGAGACCCAGTACTTC	CASSFAGTGYRETQYF
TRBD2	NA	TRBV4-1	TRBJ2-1	TGCGCCAGCAGCCACCGGTCCTGGACAGTCATTGGCGGGAGGAATAGCAATGAGCAGTTCTTC	CASSHRSWTVIGGRNSNEQFF
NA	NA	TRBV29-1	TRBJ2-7	TGCAGCGTTGTGGCGGAGCAGGGCGAGCAGTACTTC	CSVVAEQGEQYF
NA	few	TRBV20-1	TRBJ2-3	TGCAGTGCCCACCGTAGTCCAGATACGCAGTATTTT	CSAHRSPDTQYF
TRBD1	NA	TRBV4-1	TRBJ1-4	TGCGCCAGCAGCCAAGAGGACAGGGGGTTGGTTGAAAAACTGTTTTTT	CASSQEDRGLVEKLFF
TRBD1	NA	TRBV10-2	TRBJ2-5	TGCGCCAGCAGACGCGACAGGGGATTTGGAGAGACCCAGTACTTC	CASRRDRGFGETQYF
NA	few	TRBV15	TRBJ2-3	TGTGCCACCAGCCTTAAGTTTGCCCCAGATACGCAGTATTTT	CATSLKFAPDTQYF
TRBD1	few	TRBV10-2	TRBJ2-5	TGCGCCAGCAGTGAAGACAGGGGTGAGACCCAGTACTTC	CASSEDRGETQYF